This entry lists 13 T cell receptor beta chains sequenced from one sample in a study of cytomegalovirus exposure and HLA in healthy donors. It was with 60 Vbeta and 13 Jbeta primers that the PCR ran. Sequencing used immunoSEQ multiplex PCR; TCRdb keeps in-frame clones, though not all of them. The sample comprises some 140,000 clones, approximately 80% of which are singletons, and 9.5% to 15% rests with the top ten. Sequencing was carried out using PBMCs. Source of these receptors: a man younger than 45 in good health and CMV-seropositive.

The gene calls are TRBV6-5 and TRBJ2-7; 7 bases map to TRBD1. The junction had 7 bases not matched to a gene; V was cut back by 6 bases and J by 2 bases. Germline lookup yields CDR1 MNHEY and CDR2 SVGAGI. This CDR3 spans 14 amino acids. The CDR3 DNA is TGTGCCAGCAGACACGGACAGGCCACCTACGAGCAGTACTTC. Translation gives CASRHGQATYEQYF.

The CDR3 here is CAWSLRTSGRSSSYNEQFF. The CDR3 nucleotides read TGTGCCTGGAGTCTCCGGACTAGCGGGAGGTCGAGCTCCTACAATGAGCAGTTCTTC. This chain links TRBV30 with TRBJ2-1, with TRBD2 identical over 14 bases. The CDR3 totals 19 residues. From germline, CDR1 is GTSNPN and CDR2 SVGIG (reference sequence). V lost 2 bases and J lost 0; bases outside the gene matches: 9.

This clone was observed a handful of times. The chain employs TRBV7-3 and TRBJ2-1, with 8 bases that match TRBD1. This CDR3 has 17 amino acids. Germline V gene lookup returns CDR1 SGHTA and CDR2 FQGTGA. Trimming took 0 bases from V and 0 from J; bases not matched to a gene: 4. CDR3 loop: CASSLTRTGFSYNEQFF. In DNA, the CDR3 is TGTGCCAGCAGCTTAACTCGGACAGGGTTCTCCTACAATGAGCAGTTCTTC.

The chain combines TRBV9 with TRBJ2-2, with 9 bases fitting TRBD1. Looked up from germline, CDR1 is SGDLS and CDR2 is YYNGEE. This CDR3 has 16 residues. Unmatched junction bases numbered 8, after V lost 5 bases and J lost 3 bases. This CDR3 is CASSRTGGDDTGELFF. The CDR3 nucleotides are TGTGCCAGCAGTCGTACAGGGGGCGATGACACCGGGGAGCTGTTTTTT.

This clone was recorded a few times. The CDR3 loop reads CASSGGGEETQYF. As DNA, the CDR3 is TGTGCCAGCAGCGGGGGAGGGGAGGAGACCCAGTACTTC. This rearrangement joins TRBV7-8 to TRBJ2-5; 7 bases agree with TRBD2. CDR3 length equals 13 residues. Per the germline V gene, CDR1 is SGHVS and CDR2 is FQNEAQ. The V gene end was trimmed by 5 bases and the J gene end by 5 bases; junction bases not matched to a gene: 5.

The chain has TRBV7-9 and TRBJ1-1, with TRBD1 as a possible D gene (6 bases). The CDR3 runs 14 residues. Germline assignment: CDR1 SEHNR and CDR2 FQNEAQ (reference sequence). V was cut by 1 base and J by 1 base, with 7 bases left in between. CDR3 region: CASSLGRGNTEAFF. The CDR3 region has the DNA TGTGCCAGCAGCTTAGGCAGGGGGAACACTGAAGCTTTCTTT.

The V call is TRBV6-4, the J call TRBJ1-5; 7 nucleotides line up with TRBD1. V lost 5 bases to trimming and J lost 1 base; unmatched junction nucleotides: 5. The germline V gene encodes CDR1 MRHNA and CDR2 SNTAGT. The CDR3 runs 15 residues. In DNA, the CDR3 is TGTGCCAGCAGTCCGACAGGGATGAGCAATCAGCCCCAGCATTTT. Translating gives CASSPTGMSNQPQHF.

This chain joins TRBV28 and TRBJ2-2; possibly TRBD2 for D (6 bases). Germline V gives CDR1 MDHEN, CDR2 SYDVKM. This CDR3 comprises 15 residues. V was trimmed by 3 bases and J by 2 bases, leaving 10 bases between them. The CDR3: CASSFPRDNTGELFF. CDR3 DNA sequence: TGTGCCAGCAGTTTTCCGCGGGACAACACCGGGGAGCTGTTTTTT.

The chain has TRBV6-1 and TRBJ1-2, with D perhaps TRBD1 (6 bases). Trimming removed 5 bases from V and 8 bases from J, with 9 bases in between. The CDR3 has 11 amino acids. CDR1 and CDR2 (germline): MNHNS, SASEGT. DNA for the CDR3: TGTGCCAGCAGTCGGACAGCCGGCTACACCTTC. This translates into CASSRTAGYTF.

The chain combines TRBV10-2 with TRBJ1-2, with D maybe TRBD1 (5 bases). Trimming stripped 3 bases from V and 1 base from J, with 12 bases between. Per the germline V gene, CDR1 is WSHSY and CDR2 is SAAADI. This CDR3 spans 15 amino acids. CDR3 protein: CASSEETAVNYGYTF. Here the CDR3 DNA reads TGCGCCAGCAGTGAAGAGACAGCAGTTAACTATGGCTACACCTTC.

The CDR3 here is CSTLRDRGILGNEQFF. DNA for the CDR3: TGCAGCACTCTCCGGGACAGGGGGATCCTTGGCAATGAGCAGTTCTTC. This sequence joins TRBV29-1 and TRBJ2-1; TRBD1 matches 11 bases. The CDR3 has 16 residues. V was pared by 8 bases and J by 6 bases, with 15 bases of the junction left unmatched. Germline CDR1 reads SQVTM; CDR2 reads ANQGSEA.

The chain joins TRBV4-2 to TRBJ2-2, with D tentatively TRBD2 (6 bases). The V end lost 4 bases, the J end lost 3 bases, and 12 bases lay between the germline ends. The CDR3 is made up of 15 amino acids. Germline assignment: CDR1 LGHNA and CDR2 YNFKEQ. Here the CDR3 DNA reads TGTGCCAGCAGCCTCCCGGGAGCGGACACCGGGGAGCTGTTTTTT. Translation gives CASSLPGADTGELFF.

This sequence joins TRBV5-4 and TRBJ2-5; 11 bases line up with TRBD2. V lost 3 bases and J lost 3; bases outside the gene matches: 4. The germline V gene encodes CDR1 SGHNT and CDR2 YYREEE (reference sequence). This CDR3 spans 15 amino acids. The CDR3 protein is CASSSPTSGKETQYF. The CDR3 DNA follows: TGTGCCAGCAGCTCCCCGACTAGCGGGAAAGAGACCCAGTACTTC.